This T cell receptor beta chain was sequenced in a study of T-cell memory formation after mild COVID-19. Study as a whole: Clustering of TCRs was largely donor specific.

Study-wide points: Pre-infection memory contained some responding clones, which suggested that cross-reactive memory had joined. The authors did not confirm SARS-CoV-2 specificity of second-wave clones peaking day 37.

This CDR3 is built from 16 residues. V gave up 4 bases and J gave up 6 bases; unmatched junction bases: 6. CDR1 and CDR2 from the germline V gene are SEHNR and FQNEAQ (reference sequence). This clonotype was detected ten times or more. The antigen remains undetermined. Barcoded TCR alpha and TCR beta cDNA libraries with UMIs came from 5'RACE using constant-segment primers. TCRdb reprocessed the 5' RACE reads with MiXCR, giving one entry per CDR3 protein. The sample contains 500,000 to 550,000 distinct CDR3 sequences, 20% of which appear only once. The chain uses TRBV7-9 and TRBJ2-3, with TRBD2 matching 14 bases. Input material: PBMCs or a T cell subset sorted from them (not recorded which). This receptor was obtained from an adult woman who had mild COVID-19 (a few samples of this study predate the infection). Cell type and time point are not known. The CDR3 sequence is CASSSGTSGGSDTQYF. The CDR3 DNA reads TGTGCCAGCAGCTCCGGGACTAGCGGGGGATCGGATACGCAGTATTTT. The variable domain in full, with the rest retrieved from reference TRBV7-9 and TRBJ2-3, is DTGVSQNPRHKITKRGQNVTFRCDPISEHNRLYWYRQTLGQGPEFLTYFQNEAQLEKSRLLSDRFSAERPKGSFSTLEIQRTEQGDSAMYLCASSSGTSGGSDTQYFGPGTRLTVL.